This TCR beta chain is drawn from a study of OX40 agonist ivuxolimab in advanced cancers. Looking at the study overall: The treatment was a fully human IgG2 OX40 agonist, ivuxolimab. At about 82% male, the cohort had a mean age of 60 years, ranging from roughly 20 to 79. Study observations and caveats: At 0.1 to 3.0 mg/kg, clonal expansion of CD4+ and CD8+ blood T cells had occurred by week 6.

For this clone: Its antigen is unidentified.

The germline V and J ends were trimmed by 4 bases and 0 bases, with 6 bases remaining between them. The CDR3 has 13 amino acids. CDR1 is MNHEY, CDR2 SMNVEV, per germline (reference sequence). Sequencing used immunoSEQ multiplex PCR; TCRdb keeps in-frame clones, though not all of them. The sample includes 86,000 or so clones, roughly 92% of them seen just once. The sequences come from CD4+ or CD8+ T cells sorted from blood, collected in a trial of the OX40 agonist ivuxolimab. This TCR came from an adult with an advanced solid tumor such as melanoma, head and neck, liver or kidney cancer. This sequence joins TRBV27 and TRBJ1-1; D remains unclear. The CDR3 nucleotides read TGTGCCAGCAGTTCAGCGGTGAACACTGAAGCTTTCTTT. Translation gives CASSSAVNTEAFF.